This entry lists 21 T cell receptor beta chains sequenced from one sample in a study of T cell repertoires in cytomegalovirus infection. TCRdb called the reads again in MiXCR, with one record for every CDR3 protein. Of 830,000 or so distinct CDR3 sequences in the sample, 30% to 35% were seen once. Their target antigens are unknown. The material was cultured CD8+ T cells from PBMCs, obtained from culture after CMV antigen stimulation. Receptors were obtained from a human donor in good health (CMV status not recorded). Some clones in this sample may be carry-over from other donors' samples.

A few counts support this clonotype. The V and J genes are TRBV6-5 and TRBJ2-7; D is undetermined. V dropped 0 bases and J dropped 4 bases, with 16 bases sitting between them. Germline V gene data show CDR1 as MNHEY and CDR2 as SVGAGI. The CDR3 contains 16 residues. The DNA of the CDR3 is TGTGCCAGCAGTTACTCCGGCCAGGCCCCCACTTACGAGCAGTACTTC. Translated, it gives CASSYSGQAPTYEQYF.

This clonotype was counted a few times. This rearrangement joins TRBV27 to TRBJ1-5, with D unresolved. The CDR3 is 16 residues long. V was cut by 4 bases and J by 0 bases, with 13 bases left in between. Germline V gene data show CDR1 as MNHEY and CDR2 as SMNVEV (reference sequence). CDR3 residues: CASSSPGLNSNQPQHF. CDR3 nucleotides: TGTGCCAGCAGTTCCCCGGGATTGAATAGCAATCAGCCCCAGCATTTT.

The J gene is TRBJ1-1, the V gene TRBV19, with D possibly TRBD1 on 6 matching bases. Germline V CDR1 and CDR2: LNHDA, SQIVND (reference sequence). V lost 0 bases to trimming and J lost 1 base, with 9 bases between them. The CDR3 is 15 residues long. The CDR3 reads CASSIEGRGNTEAFF. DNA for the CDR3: TGTGCCAGTAGTATAGAGGGCAGGGGGAACACTGAAGCTTTCTTT. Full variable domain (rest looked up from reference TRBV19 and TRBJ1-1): DGGITQSPKYLFRKEGQNVTLSCEQNLNHDAMYWYRQDPGQGLRLIYYSQIVNDFQKGDIAEGYSVSREKKESFPLTVTSAQKNPTAFYLCASSIEGRGNTEAFFGQGTRLTVV.

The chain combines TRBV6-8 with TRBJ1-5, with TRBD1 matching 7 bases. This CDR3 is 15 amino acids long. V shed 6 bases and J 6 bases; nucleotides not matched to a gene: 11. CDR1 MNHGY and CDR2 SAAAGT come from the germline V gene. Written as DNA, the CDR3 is TGTGCCAGCAGACAGGACAGGTGGGAGAGTCAGCCCCAGCATTTT. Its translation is CASRQDRWESQPQHF.

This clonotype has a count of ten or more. Here the CDR3 DNA reads TGTGCCAGCAGCCCAACCGGGACAGGGAGATCCTACGAGCAGTACGTC. Translated: CASSPTGTGRSYEQYV. The chain is built from TRBV5-8 and TRBJ2-7; 9 bases fit TRBD1. Trimming took 4 bases from V and 1 from J; bases not matched to a gene: 9. The germline V gene encodes CDR1 SGHTS and CDR2 YDEGEE. The CDR3 is 16 amino acids.

CDR3 residues: CASSYDWEQFF. The CDR3 DNA is TGTGCCAGCAGTTACGACTGGGAGCAGTTCTTC. The chain employs TRBV6-5 and TRBJ2-1; no definite D call. CDR1 is MNHEY and CDR2 is SVGAGI in the germline V gene. This CDR3 comprises 11 residues. Trimming stripped 2 bases from V and 10 bases from J, with 6 bases between.

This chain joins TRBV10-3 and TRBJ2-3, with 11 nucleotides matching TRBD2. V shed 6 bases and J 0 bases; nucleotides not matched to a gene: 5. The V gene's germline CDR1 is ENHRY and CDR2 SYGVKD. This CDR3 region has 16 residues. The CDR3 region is CAIREGLAVSTDTQYF. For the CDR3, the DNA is TGTGCCATCAGAGAGGGACTAGCGGTGAGCACAGATACGCAGTATTTT.

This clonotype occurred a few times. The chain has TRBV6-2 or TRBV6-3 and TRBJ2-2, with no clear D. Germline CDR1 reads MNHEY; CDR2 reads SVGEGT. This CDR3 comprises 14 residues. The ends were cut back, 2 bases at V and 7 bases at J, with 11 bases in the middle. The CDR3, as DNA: TGTGCCAGCAGTTACCTTACCAGTTTCGGGGAGCTGTTTTTT. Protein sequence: CASSYLTSFGELFF.

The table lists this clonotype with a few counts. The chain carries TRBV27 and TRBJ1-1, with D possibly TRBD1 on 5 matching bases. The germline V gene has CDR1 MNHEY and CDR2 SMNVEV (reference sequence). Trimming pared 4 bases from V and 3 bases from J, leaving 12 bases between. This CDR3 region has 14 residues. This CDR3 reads CASSSPDSYTEAFF. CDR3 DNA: TGTGCCAGCAGTTCCCCCGACAGTTACACTGAAGCTTTCTTT.

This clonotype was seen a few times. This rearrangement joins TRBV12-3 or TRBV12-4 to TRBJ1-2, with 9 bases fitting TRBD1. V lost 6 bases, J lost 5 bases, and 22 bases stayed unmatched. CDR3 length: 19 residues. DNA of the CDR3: TGTGCCAGCAGCTCCTCATCCACTTCACAGGGGGCTTTCCAGTATGGCTACACCTTC. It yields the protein CASSSSSTSQGAFQYGYTF.

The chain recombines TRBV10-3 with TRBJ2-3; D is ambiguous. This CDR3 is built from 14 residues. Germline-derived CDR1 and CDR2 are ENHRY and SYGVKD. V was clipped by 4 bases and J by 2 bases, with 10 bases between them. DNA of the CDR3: TGTGCCATCAGTGCTGGGGTCGCCACAGATACGCAGTATTTT. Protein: CAISAGVATDTQYF.

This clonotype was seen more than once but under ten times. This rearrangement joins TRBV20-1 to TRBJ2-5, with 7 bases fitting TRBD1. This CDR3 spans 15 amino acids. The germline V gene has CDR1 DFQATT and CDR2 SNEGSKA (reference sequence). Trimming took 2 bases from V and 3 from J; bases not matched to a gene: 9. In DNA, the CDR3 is TGCAGTGCTAGACGACAGGGTTCGGGCGAAGAGACCCAGTACTTC. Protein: CSARRQGSGEETQYF.

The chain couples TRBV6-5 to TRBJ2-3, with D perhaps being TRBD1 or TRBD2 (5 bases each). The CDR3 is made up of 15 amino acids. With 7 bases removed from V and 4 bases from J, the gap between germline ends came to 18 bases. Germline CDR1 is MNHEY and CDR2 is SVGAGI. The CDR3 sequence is CASTPTRGLPDTQYF. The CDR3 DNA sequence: TGTGCCAGCACCCCCACTAGGGGCCTTCCAGATACGCAGTATTTT.

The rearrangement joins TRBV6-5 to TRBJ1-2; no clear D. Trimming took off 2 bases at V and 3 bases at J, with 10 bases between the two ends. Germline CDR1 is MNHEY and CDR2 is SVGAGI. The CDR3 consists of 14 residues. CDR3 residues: CASSYADRDYGYTF. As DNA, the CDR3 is TGTGCCAGCAGTTACGCAGACCGGGACTATGGCTACACCTTC.

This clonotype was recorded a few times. Here the CDR3 reads CASSPPGQGYYGYTF. The CDR3 DNA reads TGTGCCAGCAGCCCACCGGGACAGGGGTACTATGGCTACACCTTC. V gene TRBV12-3 or TRBV12-4 combines with J gene TRBJ1-2, with TRBD1 identical over 10 bases. V lost 6 bases and J lost 3; bases outside the gene matches: 7. The CDR3 runs 15 residues.

In DNA, the CDR3 is TGTGCCAGCAGCGTAAGGGAAAGGTACACTGAAGCTTTCTTT. This gives the protein CASSVRERYTEAFF. The chain carries TRBV9 and TRBJ1-1, with D unresolved. The germline gives CDR1 SGDLS, CDR2 YYNGEE. Deletions cut 1 base from V and 3 bases from J, with 10 bases between. The CDR3 extends over 14 amino acids. The variable domain in full, completed from reference TRBV9 and TRBJ1-1, reads DSGVTQTPKHLITATGQRVTLRCSPRSGDLSVYWYQQSLDQGLQFLIQYYNGEERAKGNILERFSAQQFPDLHSELNLSSLELGDSALYFCASSVRERYTEAFFGQGTRLTVV.

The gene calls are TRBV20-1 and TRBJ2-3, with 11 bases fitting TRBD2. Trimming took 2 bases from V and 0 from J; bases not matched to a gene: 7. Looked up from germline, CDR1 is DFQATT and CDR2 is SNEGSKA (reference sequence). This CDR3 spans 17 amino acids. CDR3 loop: CSARPPSGGWSTDTQYF. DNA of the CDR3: TGCAGTGCTAGACCCCCTAGCGGGGGGTGGAGCACAGATACGCAGTATTTT.

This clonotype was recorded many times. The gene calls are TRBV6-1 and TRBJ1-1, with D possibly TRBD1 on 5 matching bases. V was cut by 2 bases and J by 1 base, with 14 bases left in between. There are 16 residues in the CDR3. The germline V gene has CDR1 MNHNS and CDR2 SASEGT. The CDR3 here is CASSEYFSGGNTEAFF. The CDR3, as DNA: TGTGCCAGCAGTGAATACTTTTCCGGGGGGAACACTGAAGCTTTCTTT.

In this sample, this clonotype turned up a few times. CDR3 coding DNA: TGTGCCAGCAGGACGATTGGAAACACCATATATTTT. It yields the protein CASRTIGNTIYF. V gene TRBV12-3 or TRBV12-4 combines with J gene TRBJ1-3; D unresolved. The CDR3 runs 12 residues. Trimming pared 6 bases from V and 3 bases from J, leaving 6 bases between.

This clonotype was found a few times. The CDR3 here is CASSFASGEYAKNIQYF. The CDR3 bases are TGTGCCAGCAGTTTCGCTAGCGGGGAATATGCCAAAAACATTCAGTACTTC. The gene calls are TRBV27 and TRBJ2-4; 9 bases are shared with TRBD2. Germline V gene data show CDR1 as MNHEY and CDR2 as SMNVEV (reference sequence). The CDR3 runs to 17 residues. The V and J ends lost 3 bases and 1 base, in that order; junction bases with no gene match: 7.

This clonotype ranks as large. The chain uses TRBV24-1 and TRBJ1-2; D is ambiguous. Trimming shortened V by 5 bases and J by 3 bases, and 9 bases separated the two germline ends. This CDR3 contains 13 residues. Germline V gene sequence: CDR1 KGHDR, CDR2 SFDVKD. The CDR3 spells CATSGPLDYGYTF. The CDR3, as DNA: TGTGCCACCAGTGGTCCGCTTGACTATGGCTACACCTTC.